The 13 T cell receptor beta chains below come from one sample, sequenced in a study of shared clonotypes between healthy human individuals. Only in-frame clones appear in the TCRdb table, and some are missing; sequencing was by immunoSEQ multiplex PCR. The top ten clones hold approximately 0.057% of a sample with some 650,000 clones, more than 95% of them seen once. Sequenced sample: naive CD4+ T cells sorted from blood. Subset in this sample: CD45RA+ positively selected. These TCRs come from a woman in her twenties or thirties in good health.

This sequence joins TRBV19 and TRBJ1-5; 7 bases are a match to TRBD1. V was pared by 5 bases and J by 0 bases, with 4 bases of the junction left unmatched. The germline gives CDR1 LNHDA, CDR2 SQIVND (reference sequence). The CDR3 loop spans 15 amino acids. As DNA, the CDR3 is TGTGCCAGTAGTGCGGGACAGCTTAGCAATCAGCCCCAGCATTTT. Encoded protein: CASSAGQLSNQPQHF. The variable domain in full, completed from reference TRBV19 and TRBJ1-5, reads DGGITQSPKYLFRKEGQNVTLSCEQNLNHDAMYWYRQDPGQGLRLIYYSQIVNDFQKGDIAEGYSVSREKKESFPLTVTSAQKNPTAFYLCASSAGQLSNQPQHFGDGTRLSIL.

The chain joins TRBV6-5 to TRBJ1-3; D uncertain. Germline V gene lookup returns CDR1 MNHEY and CDR2 SVGAGI. V lost 0 bases, J lost 4 bases, and 13 bases lay in between. The length of the CDR3 is 16 residues. The DNA for the CDR3 is TGTGCCAGCAGTTACTCTGACACGCCGGCAGGAAACACCATATATTTT. It translates to CASSYSDTPAGNTIYF.

This clone was observed a single time. The chain carries TRBV5-6 and TRBJ2-1; tentatively, D is TRBD2 (5 bases). Germline assignment: CDR1 SGHDT and CDR2 YYEEEE. The CDR3 totals 16 residues. V lost 4 bases and J 3 bases, leaving 17 bases between the germline ends. CDR3 loop: CASSPRWTVNYNEQFF. The CDR3 DNA sequence: TGTGCCAGCAGCCCCCGCTGGACTGTAAACTACAATGAGCAGTTCTTC.

V usage is TRBV28 and J usage is TRBJ2-5; weak D call: TRBD2 (6 bases). In germline, CDR1 is MDHEN, CDR2 SYDVKM. The CDR3 runs to 13 residues. V lost 4 bases to trimming and J lost 2 bases, with 8 bases between them. CDR3 nucleotide sequence: TGTGCCAGCAGTTCCGGAGGGCAAGAGACCCAGTACTTC. Amino acid sequence: CASSSGGQETQYF. The full variable domain, in which reference TRBV28 and TRBJ2-5 provide the parts outside the CDR3, is DVKVTQSSRYLVKRTGEKVFLECVQDMDHENMFWYRQDPGLGLRLIYFSYDVKMKEKGDIPEGYSVSREKKERFSLILESASTNQTSMYLCASSSGGQETQYFGPGTRLLVL.

CDR3 in DNA: TGTGCCATCAGTGATGTCGCAGTTGGCACTGAAGCTTTCTTT. It translates to CAISDVAVGTEAFF. The chain couples TRBV10-3 to TRBJ1-1; D not certain. Trimming removed 3 bases from V and 4 bases from J, with 12 bases in between. CDR3 length: 14 residues. Germline V CDR1 and CDR2: ENHRY, SYGVKD.

J is TRBJ2-3 and V is TRBV19, with D unclear. There are 14 residues in the CDR3. Looked up from germline, CDR1 is LNHDA and CDR2 is SQIVND (reference sequence). V was trimmed by 2 bases and J by 2 bases, leaving 8 bases between them. The CDR3 nucleotides read TGTGCCAGTAGTATAACCGGAAACACAGATACGCAGTATTTT. This gives the protein CASSITGNTDTQYF.

The V and J genes are TRBV4-1 and TRBJ2-3; TRBD2 agrees at 14 bases. This CDR3 spans 19 amino acids. Germline V gives CDR1 MGHRA, CDR2 YSYEKL. The V gene end was trimmed by 3 bases and the J gene end by 4 bases; junction bases not matched to a gene: 12. CDR3: CASSHLTAGTSGRADTQYF. DNA for the CDR3: TGCGCCAGCAGCCATCTCACAGCCGGGACTAGCGGGAGAGCAGATACGCAGTATTTT.

For the CDR3, the DNA is TGCGCCAGCAGCTTGGGCGAAAGACAGGGTTCTTCCTACGAGCAGTACTTC. Translation gives CASSLGERQGSSYEQYF. The chain uses TRBV5-1 and TRBJ2-7, with 7 bases that match TRBD1. Germline assignment: CDR1 SGHRS and CDR2 YFSETQ. Trimming at V came to 0 bases and at J to 1 base, leaving 10 bases not matched to a gene. The CDR3 length is 17 residues. Together with reference TRBV5-1 and TRBJ2-7, the CDR3 gives the full variable domain: KAGVTQTPRYLIKTRGQQVTLSCSPISGHRSVSWYQQTPGQGLQFLFEYFSETQRNKGNFPGRFSGRQFSNSRSEMNVSTLELGDSALYLCASSLGERQGSSYEQYFGPGTRLTVT.

This clone showed up just once. V is TRBV6-1 and J is TRBJ1-5, with D tentatively TRBD1 (5 bases). The V gene lost 4 bases and the J gene lost 6 bases, with 16 bases spanning the gap. Per germline, CDR1 MNHNS and CDR2 SASEGT. This CDR3 comprises 15 residues. The DNA of the CDR3 is TGTGCCAGCAGTGGCGGGACCGTACAGACTCAGCCCCAGCATTTT. This gives the protein CASSGGTVQTQPQHF.

The CDR3 DNA follows: TGCGCCAGCAGCCTACCGTTGGGAGGGGCTGAAGCTTTCTTT. This sequence encodes CASSLPLGGAEAFF. The chain joins TRBV5-1 to TRBJ1-1; the D gene is possibly TRBD1 (5 bases). This CDR3 is 14 amino acids long. CDR1 is SGHRS and CDR2 is YFSETQ in the germline V gene. Between the trimmed V and J ends, which lost 4 bases and 6 bases, there was a span of 16 bases.

The rearrangement links TRBV9 to TRBJ2-2, with TRBD1 matching 10 bases. V shed 3 bases, J shed 4 bases, and the junction held 9 bases outside the gene matches. Per germline, CDR1 SGDLS and CDR2 YYNGEE. The CDR3 has 17 residues. The CDR3 DNA sequence: TGTGCCAGCAGCGCAACATCCGGGACAGGGGCCACCGGGGAGCTGTTTTTT. Protein product: CASSATSGTGATGELFF.

This chain joins TRBV7-9 and TRBJ1-1; D is possibly TRBD1 (5 bases). This CDR3 has 14 residues. V lost 2 bases, J lost 3 bases, and 10 bases lay in between. The germline V gene has CDR1 SEHNR and CDR2 FQNEAQ (reference sequence). The CDR3 sequence is CASSLMGEDTEAFF. Here the CDR3 DNA reads TGTGCCAGCAGCTTAATGGGGGAGGACACTGAAGCTTTCTTT.

This clone was counted a single time. V and J are TRBV4-1 and TRBJ1-1; 9 positions agree with TRBD1. V was clipped by 4 bases and J by 4 bases; unmatched bases: 10. The CDR3 extends over 16 amino acids. CDR1 is MGHRA and CDR2 is YSYEKL in the germline V gene. The CDR3 DNA reads as TGCGCCAGCAGCCGACTACCGCGGACAGGGGCCACTGAAGCTTTCTTT. Its translation: CASSRLPRTGATEAFF.